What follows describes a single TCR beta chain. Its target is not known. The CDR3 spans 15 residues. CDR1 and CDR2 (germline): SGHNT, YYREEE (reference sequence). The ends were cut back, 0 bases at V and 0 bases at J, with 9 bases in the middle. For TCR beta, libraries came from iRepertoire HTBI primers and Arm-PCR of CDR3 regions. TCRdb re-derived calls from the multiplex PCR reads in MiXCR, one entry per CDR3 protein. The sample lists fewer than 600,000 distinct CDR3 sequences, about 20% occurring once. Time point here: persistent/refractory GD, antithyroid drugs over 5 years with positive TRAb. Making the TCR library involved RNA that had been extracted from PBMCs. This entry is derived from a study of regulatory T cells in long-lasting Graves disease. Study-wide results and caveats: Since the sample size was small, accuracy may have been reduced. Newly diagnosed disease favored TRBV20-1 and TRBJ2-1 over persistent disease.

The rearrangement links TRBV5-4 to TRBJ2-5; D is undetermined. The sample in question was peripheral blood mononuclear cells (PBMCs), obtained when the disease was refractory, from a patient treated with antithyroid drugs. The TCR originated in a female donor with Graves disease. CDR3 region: CASSLARADQETQYF. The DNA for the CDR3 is TGTGCCAGCAGCTTGGCGCGCGCAGACCAAGAGACCCAGTACTTC.